This T cell receptor beta chain comes out of a study of blood T cell repertoires in COVID-19. Trimming left V 2 bases short and J 5 bases short, with 15 bases between. Germline values: CDR1 LGHNA, CDR2 YSLEER. CDR3 length: 15 residues. As originally analysed: It was from reference gene primer amplification that nucleated cell counts were estimated. Data came from immunoSEQ multiplex PCR; TCRdb stores just in-frame clones and leaves some out. The V and J calls and clone size come from that table; D and trimming were worked out from the DNA. The data show approximately 230,000 clones, about 88% seen once.

What was sequenced was peripheral blood. The sequence derives from a woman aged 40 to 50 who had recovered from COVID-19. The chain couples TRBV4-3 to TRBJ2-5; tentative D call: TRBD1 (6 bases). CDR3 nucleotides: TGCGCCAGCAGCCAAAATGGACAGCTCCTGGAGACCCAGTACTTC. Translation gives CASSQNGQLLETQYF.